What follows are 5 T cell receptor beta chains derived from one specimen sequenced in a study of cytomegalovirus exposure and HLA in healthy donors. Generated by immunoSEQ multiplex PCR, the TCRdb table keeps only in-frame clones and is missing some. The table lists 120,000 to 150,000 clones, 80% to 90% of them singletons. What was sequenced was PBMCs. These receptors were taken from a man aged 18-30 years in good health and CMV-seronegative.

The CDR3 DNA is TGTGCCAGCAGCGACAACCATAGACAGCCAATTTATGGCTACACCTTC. Amino acid sequence: CASSDNHRQPIYGYTF. The gene calls are TRBV9 and TRBJ1-2, with a possible D match to TRBD1 (5 bases). The CDR3 loop spans 16 amino acids. Germline CDR1 reads SGDLS; CDR2 reads YYNGEE. V shed 3 bases and J shed 5 bases, with 20 bases lying between them.

J is TRBJ2-5 and V is TRBV11-2; D is possibly TRBD2 (7 bases). Trimming pared 4 bases from V and 2 bases from J, leaving 14 bases between. CDR3 length: 15 residues. Germline-derived CDR1 and CDR2 are SGHAT and FQNNGV. The CDR3 DNA follows: TGTGCCAGCAGCTCGGCGGGGGCCCTTCAAGAGACCCAGTACTTC. Its protein product is CASSSAGALQETQYF.

This clone was counted a single time. CDR3 sequence: CASSLGRGEWTYEQYF. CDR3 in DNA: TGTGCCAGCAGCTTGGGGAGGGGAGAATGGACCTACGAGCAGTACTTC. The rearrangement joins TRBV5-5 to TRBJ2-7, with D perhaps matching TRBD2 (6 bases). The CDR3 loop spans 16 amino acids. V lost 0 bases and J lost 2, with 15 bases in between. Germline CDR1 reads SGHKS; CDR2 reads YYEKEE (reference sequence).

J is TRBJ2-1 and V is TRBV27; 12 nucleotides align to TRBD2. Germline-derived CDR1 and CDR2 are MNHEY and SMNVEV (reference sequence). CDR3 length: 15 amino acids. V lost 8 bases and J lost 6; bases outside the gene matches: 8. The CDR3, as DNA: TGTGCCAGCGAGAGACCGGGACTAGCGGGCAATGAGCAGTTCTTC. Encoded protein: CASERPGLAGNEQFF.

The gene calls are TRBV6-1 and TRBJ1-5; 8 bases align to TRBD1. V gave up 4 bases and J gave up 7 bases; unmatched junction bases: 15. Germline assignment: CDR1 MNHNS and CDR2 SASEGT. The CDR3 consists of 17 residues. DNA of the CDR3: TGTGCCAGCAGTGTCCTCGGCCGGGACAGGAACGGACAGCCCCAGCATTTT. The encoded protein is CASSVLGRDRNGQPQHF.